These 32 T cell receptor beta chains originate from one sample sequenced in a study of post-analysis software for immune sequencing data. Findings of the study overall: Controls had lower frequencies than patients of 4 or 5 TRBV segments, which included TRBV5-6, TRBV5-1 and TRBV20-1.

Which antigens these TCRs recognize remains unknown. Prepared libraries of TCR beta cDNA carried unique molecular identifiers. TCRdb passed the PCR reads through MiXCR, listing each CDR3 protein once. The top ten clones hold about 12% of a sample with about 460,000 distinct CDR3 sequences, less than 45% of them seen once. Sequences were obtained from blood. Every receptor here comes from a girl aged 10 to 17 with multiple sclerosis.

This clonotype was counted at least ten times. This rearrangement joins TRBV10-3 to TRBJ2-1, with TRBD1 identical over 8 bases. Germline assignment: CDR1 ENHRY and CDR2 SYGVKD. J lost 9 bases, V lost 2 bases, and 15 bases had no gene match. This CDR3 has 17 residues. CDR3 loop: CAISETSGGQGAGEQFF. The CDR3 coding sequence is TGTGCCATCAGTGAGACCTCCGGCGGACAGGGAGCGGGTGAGCAGTTCTTC.

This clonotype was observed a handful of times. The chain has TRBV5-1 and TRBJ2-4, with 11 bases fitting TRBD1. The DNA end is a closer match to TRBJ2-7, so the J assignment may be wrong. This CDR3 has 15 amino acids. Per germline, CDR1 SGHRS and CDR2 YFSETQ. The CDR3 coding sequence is TGCGCCAGCAGCTCTGGACAGGGGGCATTTGACGAGCAGTACTTC. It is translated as CASSSGQGAFDEQYF.

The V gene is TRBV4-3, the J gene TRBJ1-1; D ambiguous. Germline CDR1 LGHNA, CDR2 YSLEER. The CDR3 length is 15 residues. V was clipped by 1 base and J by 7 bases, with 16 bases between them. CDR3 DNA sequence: TGCGCCAGCAGCCAAGGTCCGGGCAAGGTCGATGAAGCTTTCTTT. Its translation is CASSQGPGKVDEAFF.

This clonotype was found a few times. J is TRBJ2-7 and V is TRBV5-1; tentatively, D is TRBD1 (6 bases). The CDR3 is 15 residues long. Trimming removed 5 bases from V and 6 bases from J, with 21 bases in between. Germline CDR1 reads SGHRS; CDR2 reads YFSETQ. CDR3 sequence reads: CASSYLIQGQAEQYF. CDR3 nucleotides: TGCGCCAGCAGTTACCTAATACAGGGACAAGCCGAGCAGTACTTC.

The DNA of the CDR3 is TGCAGTGCTAGAGATTCTTCCAGGAGCAATCAGCCCCAGCATTTT. It specifies CSARDSSRSNQPQHF. The V gene is TRBV20-1, the J gene TRBJ1-5; no firm D call. The CDR3 sequence is 15 residues long. Per the germline V gene, CDR1 is DFQATT and CDR2 is SNEGSKA (reference sequence). With 0 bases removed from V and 1 base from J, the gap between germline ends came to 10 bases.

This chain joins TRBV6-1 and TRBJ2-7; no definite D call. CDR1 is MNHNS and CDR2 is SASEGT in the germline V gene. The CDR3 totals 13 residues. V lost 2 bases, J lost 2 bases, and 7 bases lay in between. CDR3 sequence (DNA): TGTGCCAGCAGTGAACCGGGTACCTACGAGCAGTACTTC. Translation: CASSEPGTYEQYF.

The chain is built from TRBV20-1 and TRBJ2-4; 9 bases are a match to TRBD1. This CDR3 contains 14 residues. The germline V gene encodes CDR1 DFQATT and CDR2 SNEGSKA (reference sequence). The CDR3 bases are TGCAGCGCCCCCGGGAAGGGACAGGGAAACATTCAGTACTTC. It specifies CSAPGKGQGNIQYF.

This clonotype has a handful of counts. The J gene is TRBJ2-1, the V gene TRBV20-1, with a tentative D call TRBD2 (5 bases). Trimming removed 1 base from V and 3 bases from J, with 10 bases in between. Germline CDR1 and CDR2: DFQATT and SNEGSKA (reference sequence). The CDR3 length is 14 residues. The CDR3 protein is CSARGRAHYNEQFF. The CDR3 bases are TGCAGTGCTAGAGGGCGGGCACACTACAATGAGCAGTTCTTC.

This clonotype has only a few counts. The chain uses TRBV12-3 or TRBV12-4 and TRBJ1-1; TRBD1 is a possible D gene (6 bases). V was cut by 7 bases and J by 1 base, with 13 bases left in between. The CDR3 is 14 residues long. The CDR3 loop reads CASNLQGPNTEAFF. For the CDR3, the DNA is TGTGCCAGCAACCTCCAGGGGCCGAACACTGAAGCTTTCTTT.

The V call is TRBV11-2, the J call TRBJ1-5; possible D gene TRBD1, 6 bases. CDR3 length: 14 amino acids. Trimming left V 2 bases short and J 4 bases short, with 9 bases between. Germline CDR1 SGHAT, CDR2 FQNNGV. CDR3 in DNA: TGTGCCAGCAGCTTAACTGACAGGAATCAGCCCCAGCATTTT. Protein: CASSLTDRNQPQHF.

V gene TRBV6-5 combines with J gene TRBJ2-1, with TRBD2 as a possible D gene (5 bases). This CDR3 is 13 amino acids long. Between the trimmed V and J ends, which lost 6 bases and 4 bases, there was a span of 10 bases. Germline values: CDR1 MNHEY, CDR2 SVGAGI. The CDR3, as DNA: TGTGCCAGCAGCATCGGGGTATACAATGAGCAGTTCTTC. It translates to CASSIGVYNEQFF.

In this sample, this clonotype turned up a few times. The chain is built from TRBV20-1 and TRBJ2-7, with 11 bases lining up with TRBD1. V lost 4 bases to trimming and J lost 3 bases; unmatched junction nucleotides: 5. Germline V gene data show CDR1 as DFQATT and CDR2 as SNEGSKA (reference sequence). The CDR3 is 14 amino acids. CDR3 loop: CSAIRTGGFYEQYF. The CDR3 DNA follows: TGCAGTGCTATTAGGACAGGGGGCTTCTACGAGCAGTACTTC.

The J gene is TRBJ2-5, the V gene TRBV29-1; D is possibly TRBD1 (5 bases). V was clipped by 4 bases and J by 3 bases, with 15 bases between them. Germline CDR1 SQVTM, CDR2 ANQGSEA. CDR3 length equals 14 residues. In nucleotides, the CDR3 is TGCAGCGTTGGGAGAGGACATTCCAAAGAGACCCAGTACTTC. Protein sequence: CSVGRGHSKETQYF.

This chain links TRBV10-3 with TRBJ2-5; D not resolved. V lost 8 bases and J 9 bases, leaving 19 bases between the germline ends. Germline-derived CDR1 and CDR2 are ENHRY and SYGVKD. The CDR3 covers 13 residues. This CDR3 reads CAIADPVYAAQYF. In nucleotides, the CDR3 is TGTGCCATCGCGGACCCGGTCTATGCGGCCCAGTACTTC.

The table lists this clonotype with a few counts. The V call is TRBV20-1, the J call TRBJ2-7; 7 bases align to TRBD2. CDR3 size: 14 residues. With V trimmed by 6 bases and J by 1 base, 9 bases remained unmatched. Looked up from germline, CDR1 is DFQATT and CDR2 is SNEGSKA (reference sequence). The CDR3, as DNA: TGCAGTGCAGAACGCGGGAGAGAGTCCTACGAGCAGTACTTC. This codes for CSAERGRESYEQYF.

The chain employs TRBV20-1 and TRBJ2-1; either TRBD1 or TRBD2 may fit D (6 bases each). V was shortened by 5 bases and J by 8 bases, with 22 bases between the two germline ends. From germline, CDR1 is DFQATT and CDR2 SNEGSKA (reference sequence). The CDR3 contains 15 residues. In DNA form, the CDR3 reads TGCAGTGCTCGGACAGAACAACTAGCTATAGATGAGCAGTTCTTC. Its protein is CSARTEQLAIDEQFF.

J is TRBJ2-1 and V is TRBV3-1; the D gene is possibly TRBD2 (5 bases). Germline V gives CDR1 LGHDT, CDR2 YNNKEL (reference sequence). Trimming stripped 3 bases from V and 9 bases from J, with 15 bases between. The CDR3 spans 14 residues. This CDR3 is CASSQRGSGSEQFF. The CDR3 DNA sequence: TGTGCCAGCAGCCAGCGAGGGAGCGGAAGTGAGCAGTTCTTC.

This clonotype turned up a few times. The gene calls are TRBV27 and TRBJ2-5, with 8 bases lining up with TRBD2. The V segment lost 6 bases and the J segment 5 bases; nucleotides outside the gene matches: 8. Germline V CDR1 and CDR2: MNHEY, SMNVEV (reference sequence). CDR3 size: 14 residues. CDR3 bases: TGTGCCAGCAGCCTGAGCGGGAGTTGGGAGACCCAGTACTTC. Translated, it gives CASSLSGSWETQYF.

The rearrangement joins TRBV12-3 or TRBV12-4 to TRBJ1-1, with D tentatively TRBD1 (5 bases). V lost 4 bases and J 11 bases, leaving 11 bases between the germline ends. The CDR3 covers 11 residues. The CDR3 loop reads CASSSGSGAFF. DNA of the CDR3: TGTGCCAGCAGTTCAGGGTCAGGGGCTTTCTTT.

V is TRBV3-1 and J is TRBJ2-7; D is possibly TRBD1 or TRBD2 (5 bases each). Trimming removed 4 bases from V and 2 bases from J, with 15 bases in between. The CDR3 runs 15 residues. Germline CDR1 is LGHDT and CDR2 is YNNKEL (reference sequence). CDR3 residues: CASSPRGASAYEQYF. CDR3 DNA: TGTGCCAGCAGCCCGAGGGGCGCCAGTGCCTACGAGCAGTACTTC.

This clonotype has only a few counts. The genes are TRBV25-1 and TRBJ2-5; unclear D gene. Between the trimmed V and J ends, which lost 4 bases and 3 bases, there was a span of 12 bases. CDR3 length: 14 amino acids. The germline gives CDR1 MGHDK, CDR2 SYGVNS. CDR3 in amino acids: CASSVSPTEETQYF. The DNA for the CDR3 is TGTGCCAGCAGTGTTAGCCCGACGGAAGAGACCCAGTACTTC.

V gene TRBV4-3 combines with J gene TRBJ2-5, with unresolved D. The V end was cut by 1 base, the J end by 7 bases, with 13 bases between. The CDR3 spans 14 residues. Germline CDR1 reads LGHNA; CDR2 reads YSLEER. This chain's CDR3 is CASSQVRQTGTQYF. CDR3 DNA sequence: TGCGCCAGCAGCCAAGTCAGGCAAACGGGGACCCAGTACTTC.

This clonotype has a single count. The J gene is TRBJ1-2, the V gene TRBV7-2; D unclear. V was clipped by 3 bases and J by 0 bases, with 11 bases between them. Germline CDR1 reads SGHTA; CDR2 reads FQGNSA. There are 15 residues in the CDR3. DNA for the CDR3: TGTGCCAGCAGCTTTAGGGCAGATACTAACTATGGCTACACCTTC. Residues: CASSFRADTNYGYTF. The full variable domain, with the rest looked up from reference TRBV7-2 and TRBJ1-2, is GAGVSQSPSNKVTEKGKDVELRCDPISGHTALYWYRQSLGQGLEFLIYFQGNSAPDKSGLPSDRFSAERTGGSVSTLTIQRTQQEDSAVYLCASSFRADTNYGYTFGSGTRLTVV.

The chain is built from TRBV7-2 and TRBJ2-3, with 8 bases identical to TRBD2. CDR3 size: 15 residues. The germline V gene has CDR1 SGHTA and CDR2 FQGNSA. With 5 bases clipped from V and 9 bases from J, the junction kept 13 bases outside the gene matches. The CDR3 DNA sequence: TGTGCCAGCAGCCCGGGCCGGGGGGGCCAGGGGACGCAGTATTTT. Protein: CASSPGRGGQGTQYF.

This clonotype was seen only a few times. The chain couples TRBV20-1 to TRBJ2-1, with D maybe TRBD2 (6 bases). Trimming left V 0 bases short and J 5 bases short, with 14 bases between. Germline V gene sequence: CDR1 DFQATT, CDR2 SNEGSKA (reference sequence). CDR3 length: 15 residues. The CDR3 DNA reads TGCAGTGCTAGAGATTGGCGGGGCCCTAACAATGAGCAGTTCTTC. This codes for CSARDWRGPNNEQFF.

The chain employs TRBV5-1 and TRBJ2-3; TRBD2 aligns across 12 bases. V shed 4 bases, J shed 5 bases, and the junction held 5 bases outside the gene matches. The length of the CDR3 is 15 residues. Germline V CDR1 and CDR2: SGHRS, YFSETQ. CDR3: CASSLTSGSIDTQYF. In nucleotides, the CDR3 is TGCGCCAGCAGCCTGACTAGCGGGAGTATAGATACGCAGTATTTT. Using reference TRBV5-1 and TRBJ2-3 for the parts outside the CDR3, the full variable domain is KAGVTQTPRYLIKTRGQQVTLSCSPISGHRSVSWYQQTPGQGLQFLFEYFSETQRNKGNFPGRFSGRQFSNSRSEMNVSTLELGDSALYLCASSLTSGSIDTQYFGPGTRLTVL.

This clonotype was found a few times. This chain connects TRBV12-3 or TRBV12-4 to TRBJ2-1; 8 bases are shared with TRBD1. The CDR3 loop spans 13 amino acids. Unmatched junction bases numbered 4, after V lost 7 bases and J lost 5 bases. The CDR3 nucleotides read TGTGCCAGCAACGGACAGGGCCACAATGAGCAGTTCTTC. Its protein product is CASNGQGHNEQFF.

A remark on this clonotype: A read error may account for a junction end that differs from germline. The DNA of the CDR3 is TGTGCCAGCAGCTTAGAAATAGGGGCTGGCCAAGAGGAGCGGTTCTTC. It codes for CASSLEIGAGQEERFF. J is TRBJ2-1 and V is TRBV7-6; tentatively, D is TRBD1 (5 bases). The CDR3 totals 16 residues. Germline V CDR1 and CDR2: SGHVS, FNYEAQ.

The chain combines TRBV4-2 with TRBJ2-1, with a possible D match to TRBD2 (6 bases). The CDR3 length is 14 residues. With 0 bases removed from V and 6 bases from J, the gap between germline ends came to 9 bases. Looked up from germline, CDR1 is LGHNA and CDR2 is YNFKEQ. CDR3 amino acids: CASSQDSTSNEQFF. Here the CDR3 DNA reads TGTGCCAGCAGCCAAGATTCGACTAGCAATGAGCAGTTCTTC.

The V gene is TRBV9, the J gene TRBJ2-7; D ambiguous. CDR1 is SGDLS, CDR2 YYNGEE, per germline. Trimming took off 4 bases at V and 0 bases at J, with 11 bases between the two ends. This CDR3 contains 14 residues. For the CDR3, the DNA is TGTGCCAGCAGCATGGGGTCTCTCTCCTACGAGCAGTACTTC. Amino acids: CASSMGSLSYEQYF.

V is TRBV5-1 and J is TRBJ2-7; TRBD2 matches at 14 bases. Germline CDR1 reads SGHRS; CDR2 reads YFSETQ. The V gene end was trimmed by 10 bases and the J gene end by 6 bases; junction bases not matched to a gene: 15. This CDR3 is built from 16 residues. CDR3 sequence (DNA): TGCGCCTGTTCCGGGACTAGCGGGAGAAGTTACGTCGAGCAGTACTTC. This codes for CACSGTSGRSYVEQYF.

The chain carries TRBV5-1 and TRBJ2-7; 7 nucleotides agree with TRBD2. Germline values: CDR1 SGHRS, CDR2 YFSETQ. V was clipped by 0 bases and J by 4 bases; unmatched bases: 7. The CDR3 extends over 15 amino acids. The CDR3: CASSLGPAGEYEQYF. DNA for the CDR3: TGCGCCAGCAGCTTGGGCCCTGCGGGAGAATACGAGCAGTACTTC.